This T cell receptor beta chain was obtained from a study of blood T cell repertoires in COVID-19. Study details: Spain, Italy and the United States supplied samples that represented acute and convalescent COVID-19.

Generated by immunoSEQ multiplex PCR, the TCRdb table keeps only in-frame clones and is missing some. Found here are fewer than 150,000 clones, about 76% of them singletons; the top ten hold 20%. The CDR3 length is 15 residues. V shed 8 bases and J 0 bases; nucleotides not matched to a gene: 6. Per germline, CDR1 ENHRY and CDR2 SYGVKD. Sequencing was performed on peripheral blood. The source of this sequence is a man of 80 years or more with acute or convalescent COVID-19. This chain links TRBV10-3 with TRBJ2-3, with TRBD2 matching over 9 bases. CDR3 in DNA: TGTGCCATCGCAGCGGGGGGACCTAGCACAGATACGCAGTATTTT. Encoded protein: CAIAAGGPSTDTQYF.